This TCR beta chain was observed in a study of beta chain features in type 1 diabetes (dated by TCRdb to between 2017 and 2018). Turning to the overall study: Mean age, gender distribution, total cell number and subset yield did not differ between patients and healthy donors. A total of roughly 98,000,000 sorted cells were examined across all samples, and a strong correlation was observed between cell number per subset and RNA yield. Whereas all 30 or so donors provided naive and central memory subsets, regulatory and stem cell-like memory subsets were isolated from just 8 patients and about eight healthy donors. In the study, TCRB repertoires of sorted circulating CD4+ T cell subsets from recently diagnosed type 1 diabetes patients were compared with those of matched healthy donors.

V trim: 0 bases; J trim: 8 bases; unmatched bases: 9. The CDR3 holds 14 amino acids from the cysteine to the phenylalanine. The kept DNA is CDR3 alone, 42 bases in frame from the first base. CDR1 and CDR2, per the germline V gene (reference sequence), are GTSNPN and SVGIG. The entire amount of isolated RNA was reverse transcribed using the High Capacity cDNA Reverse Transcription Kit, so the sequenced TCRB transcripts were expressed ones. Deep immunoSEQ sequencing was performed on naive, central memory and regulatory T cell samples, with an average of about 3.6 million total reads per sample. Sorted cells were lysed in RLT buffer, and RNA was extracted using DNase-treated RNeasy Micro or Mini kits according to cell number. Each cell subset was processed separately to prevent cross-contamination, with patient and healthy donor samples processed together. The immunoSEQ multiplex PCR was used to amplify TCRB sequences from cDNA, generating 87-bp fragments that spanned the CDR3 region. Sequencing of the amplicons was done on the Illumina HiSeq platform. As for the original processing: Synthetic template baselines were used to correct PCR bias computationally, reads within Hamming distance 2 were collapsed, and singletons that could not be merged were discarded. By aligning reads against IMGT, V, D and J genes, CDR3 length, and insertions or deletions at six rearrangement sites were assigned. Within each subset, clonotype counts were normalized to the number of sorted cells before true diversity and Gini coefficients were calculated with the tcR R package. Repertoire sharing was quantified using the overlap coefficient calculated on TCRB nucleotide sequences. Out-of-frame TCRB sequences from naive cells were analyzed as a proxy for the pre-selection repertoire. TCRdb took this table from immuneACCESS and kept in-frame rearrangements with V and J called. Such tables lack part of the clones; where checked against another copy, unresolved V genes explain under half of the gap, and the rest is unexplained. The DNA was the basis for D and trimming; V, J and clone size are from that table. The sample table records under 350,000 clones; 13% to 15% of these occur just once. The ten top clones hold more than 0.015% of the sample.

A single peripheral blood draw of around 120 mL on average was collected from each donor into heparinised tubes. Naive, central memory, regulatory and stem cell-like memory CD4+ T cells were sorted on a BD FACSAria II using a panel including CD45RO, CCR7, CD25, CD127, CD95 and CD27. A purity above 95% was achieved for all sorted populations. PBMCs were separated immediately by Lymphoprep density gradient centrifugation and were stained directly, without being cultured. Samples were stained and sorted in pairs, with one healthy donor and one patient per experiment, so that batch effects were minimized. Findings and caveats that apply to the study as a whole: Shorter templates might be favored by PCR, yet because patient and control samples were amplified and corrected together, any such skew would affect both groups equally. In all four CD4+ subsets, TCRB CDR3 length was moderately but significantly shorter in type 1 diabetes patients. Sequencing cDNA rather than genomic DNA could over-represent highly expressing activated cells, although activation and CD3 levels did not differ between groups. Only small numbers of individuals were included in the HLA sub-analyses, which left unresolved whether HLA type had any influence on TCRB rearrangement. At VDJ recombination sites, type 1 diabetes patients had fewer insertions and more deleted nucleotides, which implies abnormalities in thymic rearrangement. Naive, central memory and regulatory TCRB repertoires appeared to be more similar among patients than among healthy donors.

On this clone: Its antigen is currently not known. Base qualities are not recorded, but no much larger clone differs from it by a single base.

This receptor was taken from a man aged 25-45 years with type 1 diabetes. What was sequenced was naive CD4+ T cells from blood. Explained via the paper, the cell subset or site label denotes: true naive CD4+ T cells. The chain is made from TRBV30 and TRBJ2-5, with 7 bases matching TRBD2. The DNA is as follows: TGTGCCTGGAGTGTGGTGGGGGGGGGAGGTACCCAGTACTTC. The resulting protein is CAWSVVGGGGTQYF.